The sequence of this T cell receptor (beta chain) was determined in a study of cytomegalovirus exposure and HLA in healthy donors. A multiplex PCR was run with 60 Vbeta primers and 13 Jbeta primers. Profiled with immunoSEQ multiplex PCR; TCRdb holds only in-frame clones, not every one. Here the sample table reports about 200,000 clones. V dropped 3 bases and J dropped 8; count of bases not matched to a gene: 15. The V gene's germline CDR1 is WSHSY and CDR2 SAAADI. The CDR3 loop spans 17 amino acids. This TCR was sampled from a boy between 10 and 17 years old in good health and CMV-seronegative. The specimen was PBMCs. The chain carries TRBV10-2 and TRBJ2-2, with 7 bases fitting TRBD1. This CDR3 reads CASSEWLDRVGKGELFF. CDR3 coding DNA: TGCGCCAGCAGTGAATGGCTTGACAGGGTGGGGAAGGGGGAGCTGTTTTTT.